Described below is a single TCR beta chain sequence and its context. The antigen remains unidentified. Data came from immunoSEQ multiplex PCR; TCRdb stores just in-frame clones and leaves some out. The sample consists of around 160,000 clones, under 95% of them appearing once. This CDR3 has 15 residues. From germline, CDR1 is MGHDK and CDR2 SYGVNS. J was trimmed by 2 bases and V by 6 bases; bases with no gene match: 9. This sample is drawn from a study of T cell responses to AZD1222 COVID-19 vaccine. Study-wide results and limits: Dominant at 160-218 and 743-854, vaccine-associated CD4 TCRs also spanned spike. Reports say nearly half of spike-specific TCRs go after unmutated variant regions. Baseline testing showed seropositivity in only a handful of AZD1222 recipients.

The source was peripheral blood, collected on day 0 of AZD1222 vaccination. The rearrangement uses TRBV25-1 and TRBJ2-7, with 8 bases matching TRBD1. The TCR sequence derives from an adult in good health. The CDR3 region has the DNA TGTGCCAGCAGCCCCTCCAACAGGGGGACCTACGAGCAGTACTTC. It codes for CASSPSNRGTYEQYF.